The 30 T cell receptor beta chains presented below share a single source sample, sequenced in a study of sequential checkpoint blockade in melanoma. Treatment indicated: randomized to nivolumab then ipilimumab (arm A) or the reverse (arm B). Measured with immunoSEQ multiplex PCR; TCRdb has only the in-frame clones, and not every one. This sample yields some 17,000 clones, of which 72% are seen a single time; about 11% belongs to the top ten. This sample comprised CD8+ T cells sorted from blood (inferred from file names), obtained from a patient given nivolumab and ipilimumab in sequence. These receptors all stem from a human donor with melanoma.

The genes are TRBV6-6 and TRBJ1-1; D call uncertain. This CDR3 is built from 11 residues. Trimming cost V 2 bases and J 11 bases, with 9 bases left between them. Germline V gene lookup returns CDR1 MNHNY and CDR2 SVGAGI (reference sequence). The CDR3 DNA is TGTGCCAGCAGTTACCGAACGGAGGCTTTCTTT. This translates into CASSYRTEAFF.

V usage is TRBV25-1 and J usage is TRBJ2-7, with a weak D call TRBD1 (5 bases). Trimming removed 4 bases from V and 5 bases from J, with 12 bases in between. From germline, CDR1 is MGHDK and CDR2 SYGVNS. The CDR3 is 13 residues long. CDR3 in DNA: TGTGCCAGCAGTGTAGGGGCTCGGAACGAGCAGTACTTC. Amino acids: CASSVGARNEQYF.

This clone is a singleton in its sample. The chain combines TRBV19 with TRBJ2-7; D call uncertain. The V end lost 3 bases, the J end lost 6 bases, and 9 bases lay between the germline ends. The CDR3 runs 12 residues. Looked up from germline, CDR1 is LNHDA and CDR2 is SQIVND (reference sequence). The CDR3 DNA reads TGTGCCAGTAGTATTGGTAGCAGCGAGCAGTACTTC. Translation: CASSIGSSEQYF.

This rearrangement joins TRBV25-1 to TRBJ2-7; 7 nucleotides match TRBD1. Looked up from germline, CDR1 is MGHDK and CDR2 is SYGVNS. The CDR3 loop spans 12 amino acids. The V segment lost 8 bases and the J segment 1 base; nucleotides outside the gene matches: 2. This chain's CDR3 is CASWDSSYEQYF. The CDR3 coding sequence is TGTGCCAGCTGGGACAGTTCCTACGAGCAGTACTTC.

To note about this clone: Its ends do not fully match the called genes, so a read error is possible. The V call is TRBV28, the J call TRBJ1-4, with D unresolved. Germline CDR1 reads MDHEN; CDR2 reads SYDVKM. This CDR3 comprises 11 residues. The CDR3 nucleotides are TGTGCCAGCTCACTTGGGCAAGTGGCGCATTTT. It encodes CASSLGQVAHF.

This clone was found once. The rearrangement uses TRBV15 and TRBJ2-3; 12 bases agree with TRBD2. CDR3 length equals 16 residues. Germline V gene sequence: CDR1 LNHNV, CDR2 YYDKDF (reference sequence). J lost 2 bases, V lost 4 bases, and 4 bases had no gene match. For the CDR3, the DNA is TGTGCCACCAGCACTACTAGCGGGGGGTTCACAGATACGCAGTATTTT. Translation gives CATSTTSGGFTDTQYF. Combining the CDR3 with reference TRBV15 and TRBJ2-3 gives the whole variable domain DAMVIQNPRYQVTQFGKPVTLSCSQTLNHNVMYWYQQKSSQAPKLLFHYYDKDFNNEADTPDNFQSRRPNTSFCFLDIRSPGLGDTAMYLCATSTTSGGFTDTQYFGPGTRLTVL.

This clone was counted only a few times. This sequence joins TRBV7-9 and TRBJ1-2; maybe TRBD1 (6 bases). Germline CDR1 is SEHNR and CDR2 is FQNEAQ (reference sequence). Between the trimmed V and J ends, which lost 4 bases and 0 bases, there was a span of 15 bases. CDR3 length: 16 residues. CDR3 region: CASSSRQASANYGYTF. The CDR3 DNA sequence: TGTGCCAGCAGCTCCCGACAGGCCTCGGCTAACTATGGCTACACCTTC.

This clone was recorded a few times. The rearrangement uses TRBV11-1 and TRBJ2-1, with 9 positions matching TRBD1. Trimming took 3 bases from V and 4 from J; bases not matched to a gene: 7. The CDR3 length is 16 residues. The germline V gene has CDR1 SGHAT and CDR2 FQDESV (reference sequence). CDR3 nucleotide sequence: TGTGCCAGCAGCTTGGAGTGGGACAGGGAATACAATGAGCAGTTCTTC. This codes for CASSLEWDREYNEQFF. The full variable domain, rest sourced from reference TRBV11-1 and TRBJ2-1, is EAEVAQSPRYKITEKSQAVAFWCDPISGHATLYWYRQILGQGPELLVQFQDESVVDDSQLPKDRFSAERLKGVDSTLKIQPAELGDSAMYLCASSLEWDREYNEQFFGPGTRLTVL.

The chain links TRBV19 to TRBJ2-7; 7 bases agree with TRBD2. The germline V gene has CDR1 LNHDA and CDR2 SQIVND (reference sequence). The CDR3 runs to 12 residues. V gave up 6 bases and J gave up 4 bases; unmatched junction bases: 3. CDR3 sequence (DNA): TGTGCCAGTAGCCCAGCGGGGTACGAGCAGTACTTC. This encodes CASSPAGYEQYF.

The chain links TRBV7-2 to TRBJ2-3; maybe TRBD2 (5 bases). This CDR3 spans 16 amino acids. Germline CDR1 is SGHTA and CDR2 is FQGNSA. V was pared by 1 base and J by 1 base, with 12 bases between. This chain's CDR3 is CASSLGDWRGTDTQYF. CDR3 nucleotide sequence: TGTGCCAGCAGCTTAGGCGACTGGCGGGGCACAGATACGCAGTATTTT. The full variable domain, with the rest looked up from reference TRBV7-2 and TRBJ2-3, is GAGVSQSPSNKVTEKGKDVELRCDPISGHTALYWYRQSLGQGLEFLIYFQGNSAPDKSGLPSDRFSAERTGGSVSTLTIQRTQQEDSAVYLCASSLGDWRGTDTQYFGPGTRLTVL.

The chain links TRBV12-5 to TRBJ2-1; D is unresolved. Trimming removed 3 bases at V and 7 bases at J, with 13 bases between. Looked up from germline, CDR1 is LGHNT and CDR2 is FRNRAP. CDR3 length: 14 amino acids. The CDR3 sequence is CASGFPTSENEQFF. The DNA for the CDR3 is TGTGCTAGTGGTTTCCCTACGTCGGAGAATGAGCAGTTCTTC.

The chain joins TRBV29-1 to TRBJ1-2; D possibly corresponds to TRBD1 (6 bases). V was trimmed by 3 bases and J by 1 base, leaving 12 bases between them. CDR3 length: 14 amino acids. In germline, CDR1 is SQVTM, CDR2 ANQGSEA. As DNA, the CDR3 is TGCAGCGTTGAGGGTGACAGGAGTAACTATGGCTACACCTTC. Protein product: CSVEGDRSNYGYTF. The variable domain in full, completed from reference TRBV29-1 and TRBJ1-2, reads SAVISQKPSRDICQRGTSLTIQCQVDSQVTMMFWYRQQPGQSLTLIATANQGSEATYESGFVIDKFPISRPNLTFSTLTVSNMSPEDSSIYLCSVEGDRSNYGYTFGSGTRLTVV.

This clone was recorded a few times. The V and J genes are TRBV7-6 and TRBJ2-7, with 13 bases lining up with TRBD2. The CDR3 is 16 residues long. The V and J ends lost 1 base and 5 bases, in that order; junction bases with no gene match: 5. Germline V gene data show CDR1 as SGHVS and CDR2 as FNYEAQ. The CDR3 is CASSLELAGGPHEQYF. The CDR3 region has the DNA TGTGCCAGCAGCTTAGAACTAGCGGGAGGGCCACACGAGCAGTACTTC.

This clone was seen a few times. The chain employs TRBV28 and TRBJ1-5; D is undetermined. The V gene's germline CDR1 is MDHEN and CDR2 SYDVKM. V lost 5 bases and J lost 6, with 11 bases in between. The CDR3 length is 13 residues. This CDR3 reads CASSTYFGQPQHF. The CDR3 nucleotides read TGTGCCAGCAGTACATATTTTGGTCAGCCCCAGCATTTT.

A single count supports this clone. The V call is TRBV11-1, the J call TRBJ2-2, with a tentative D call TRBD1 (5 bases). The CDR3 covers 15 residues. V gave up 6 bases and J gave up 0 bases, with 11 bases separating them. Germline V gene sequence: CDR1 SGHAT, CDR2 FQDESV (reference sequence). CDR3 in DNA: TGTGCCAGCAGAAGCCCGACAGCGAACACCGGGGAGCTGTTTTTT. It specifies CASRSPTANTGELFF. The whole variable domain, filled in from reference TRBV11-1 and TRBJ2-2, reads EAEVAQSPRYKITEKSQAVAFWCDPISGHATLYWYRQILGQGPELLVQFQDESVVDDSQLPKDRFSAERLKGVDSTLKIQPAELGDSAMYLCASRSPTANTGELFFGEGSRLTVL.

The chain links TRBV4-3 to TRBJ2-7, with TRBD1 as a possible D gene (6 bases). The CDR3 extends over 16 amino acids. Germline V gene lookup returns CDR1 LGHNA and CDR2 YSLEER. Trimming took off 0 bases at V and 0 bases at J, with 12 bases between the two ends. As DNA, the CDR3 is TGCGCCAGCAGCCAAGATCAGGGGACACTCTCCTACGAGCAGTACTTC. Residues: CASSQDQGTLSYEQYF.

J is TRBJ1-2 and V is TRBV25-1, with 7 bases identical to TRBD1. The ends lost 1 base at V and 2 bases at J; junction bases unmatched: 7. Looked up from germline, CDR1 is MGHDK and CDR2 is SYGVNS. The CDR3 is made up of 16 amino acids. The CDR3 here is CASSEWDGTANYGYTF. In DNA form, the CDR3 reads TGTGCCAGCAGTGAATGGGACGGGACAGCCAACTATGGCTACACCTTC.

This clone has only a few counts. CDR3 DNA: TGTGCCAGCAGTTATGGGAGGTGGGAGACCCAGTACTTC. Translating gives CASSYGRWETQYF. The V gene is TRBV28, the J gene TRBJ2-5; D is perhaps TRBD2 (6 bases). This CDR3 contains 13 residues. V was shortened by 4 bases and J by 5 bases, with 11 bases between the two germline ends. Germline CDR1 reads MDHEN; CDR2 reads SYDVKM.

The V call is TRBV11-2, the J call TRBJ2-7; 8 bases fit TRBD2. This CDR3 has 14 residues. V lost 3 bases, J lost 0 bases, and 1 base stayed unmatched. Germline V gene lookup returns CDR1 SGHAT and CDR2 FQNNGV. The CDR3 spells CASSFGGDSYEQYF. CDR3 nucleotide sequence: TGTGCCAGCAGCTTCGGGGGGGACTCCTACGAGCAGTACTTC.

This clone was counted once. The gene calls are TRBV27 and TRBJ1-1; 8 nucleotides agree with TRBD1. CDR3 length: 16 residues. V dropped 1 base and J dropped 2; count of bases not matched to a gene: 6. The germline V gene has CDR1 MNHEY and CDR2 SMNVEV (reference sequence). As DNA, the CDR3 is TGTGCCAGCAGTTTATTAATGGCAGGGGGCAACACTGAAGCTTTCTTT. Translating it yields CASSLLMAGGNTEAFF.

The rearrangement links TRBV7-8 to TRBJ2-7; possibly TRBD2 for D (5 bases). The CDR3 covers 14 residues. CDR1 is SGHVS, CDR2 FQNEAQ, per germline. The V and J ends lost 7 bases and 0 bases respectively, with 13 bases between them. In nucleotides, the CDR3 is TGTGCCAGCACCCCCGCGGAGGACTCCTACGAGCAGTACTTC. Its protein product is CASTPAEDSYEQYF.

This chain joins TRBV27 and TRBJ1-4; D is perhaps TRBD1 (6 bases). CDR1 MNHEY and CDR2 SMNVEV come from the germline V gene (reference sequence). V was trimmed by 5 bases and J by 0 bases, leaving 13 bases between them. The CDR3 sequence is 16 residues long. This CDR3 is CASSALTGPTNEKLFF. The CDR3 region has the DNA TGTGCCAGCAGTGCGTTAACAGGGCCAACTAATGAAAAACTGTTTTTT.

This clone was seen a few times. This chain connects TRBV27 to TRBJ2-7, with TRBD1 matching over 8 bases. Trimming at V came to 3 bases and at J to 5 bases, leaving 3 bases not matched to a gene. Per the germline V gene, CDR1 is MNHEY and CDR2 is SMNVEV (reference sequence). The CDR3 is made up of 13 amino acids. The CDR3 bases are TGTGCCAGCAGTTTTCAGGGGGCCCACGAGCAGTACTTC. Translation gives CASSFQGAHEQYF.

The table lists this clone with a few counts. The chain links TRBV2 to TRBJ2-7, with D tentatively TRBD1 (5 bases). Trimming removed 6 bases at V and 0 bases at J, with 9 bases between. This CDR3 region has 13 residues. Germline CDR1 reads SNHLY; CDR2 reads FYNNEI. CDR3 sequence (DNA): TGTGCCAGCAGCAGACAGAGCTCCTACGAGCAGTACTTC. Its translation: CASSRQSSYEQYF. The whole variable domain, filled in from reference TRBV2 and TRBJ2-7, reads EPEVTQTPSHQVTQMGQEVILRCVPISNHLYFYWYRQILGQKVEFLVSFYNNEISEKSEIFDDQFSVERPDGSNFTLKIRSTKLEDSAMYFCASSRQSSYEQYFGPGTRLTVT.

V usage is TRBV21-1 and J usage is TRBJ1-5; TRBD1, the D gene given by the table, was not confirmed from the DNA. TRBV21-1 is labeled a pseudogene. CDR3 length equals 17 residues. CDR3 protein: CASTRQLVGADNQPQHF. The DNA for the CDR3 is TGTGCCAGCACCCGTCAGTTGGTAGGGGCGGACAATCAGCCCCAGCATTTT.

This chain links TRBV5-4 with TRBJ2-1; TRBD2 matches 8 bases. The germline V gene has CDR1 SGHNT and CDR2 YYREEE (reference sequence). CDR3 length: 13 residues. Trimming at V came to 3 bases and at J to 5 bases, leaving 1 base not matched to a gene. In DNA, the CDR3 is TGTGCCAGCAGCTCGGGACTAGACAATGAGCAGTTCTTC. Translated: CASSSGLDNEQFF.

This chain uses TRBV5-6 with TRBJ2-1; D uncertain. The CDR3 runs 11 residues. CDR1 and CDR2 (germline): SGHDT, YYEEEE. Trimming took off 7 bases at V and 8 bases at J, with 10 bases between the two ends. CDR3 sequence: CASGLGDEQFF. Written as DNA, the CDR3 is TGTGCCAGCGGGCTCGGTGATGAGCAGTTCTTC.

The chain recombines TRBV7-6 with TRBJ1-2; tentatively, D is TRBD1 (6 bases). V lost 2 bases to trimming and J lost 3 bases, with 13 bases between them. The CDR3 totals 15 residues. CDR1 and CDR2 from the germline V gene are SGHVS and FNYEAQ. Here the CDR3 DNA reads TGTGCCAGCAGCTTAACTTCAGGGGATGACTATGGCTACACCTTC. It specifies CASSLTSGDDYGYTF.

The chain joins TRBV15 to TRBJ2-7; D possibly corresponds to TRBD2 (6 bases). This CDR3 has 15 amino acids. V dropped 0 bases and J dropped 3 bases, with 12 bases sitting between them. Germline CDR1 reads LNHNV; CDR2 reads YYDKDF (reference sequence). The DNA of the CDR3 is TGTGCCACCAGCAGAGATCAGGGAGGTGGCTACGAGCAGTACTTC. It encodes CATSRDQGGGYEQYF.

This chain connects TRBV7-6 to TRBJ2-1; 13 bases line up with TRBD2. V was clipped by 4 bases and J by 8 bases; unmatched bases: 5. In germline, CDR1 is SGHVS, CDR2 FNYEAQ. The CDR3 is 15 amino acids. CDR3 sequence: CASSSGLAGVDEQFF. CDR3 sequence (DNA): TGTGCCAGCAGCTCCGGACTAGCGGGAGTGGATGAGCAGTTCTTC. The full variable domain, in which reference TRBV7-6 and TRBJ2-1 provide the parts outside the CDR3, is GAGVSQSPRYKVTKRGQDVALRCDPISGHVSLYWYRQALGQGPEFLTYFNYEAQQDKSGLPNDRFSAERPEGSISTLTIQRTEQRDSAMYRCASSSGLAGVDEQFFGPGTRLTVL.